The clone carrying this TCR beta chain occurred a few times. TCRdb fed the 5' RACE reads into MiXCR, producing one record per CDR3 protein. The table shows 45,000 to 55,000 distinct CDR3 sequences, with approximately 25% occurring only once. With 3 bases clipped from V and 0 bases from J, the junction kept 2 bases outside the gene matches. Germline V gene lookup returns CDR1 DFQATT and CDR2 SNEGSKA (reference sequence). There are 14 residues in the CDR3. The chain couples TRBV20-1 to TRBJ2-1; 7 bases line up with TRBD2. Sequences were obtained from tumor-infiltrating naive CD4+ T cells sorted from the breast tumor. Specified subset: naive CD4+ T cells, CD4+CD45RA+CD25-. The TCR was taken from a female donor with breast cancer. The CDR3 DNA follows: TGCAGTGCTAGTGGCGGGAGCTCCTACAATGAGCAGTTCTTC. Translated: CSASGGSSYNEQFF.